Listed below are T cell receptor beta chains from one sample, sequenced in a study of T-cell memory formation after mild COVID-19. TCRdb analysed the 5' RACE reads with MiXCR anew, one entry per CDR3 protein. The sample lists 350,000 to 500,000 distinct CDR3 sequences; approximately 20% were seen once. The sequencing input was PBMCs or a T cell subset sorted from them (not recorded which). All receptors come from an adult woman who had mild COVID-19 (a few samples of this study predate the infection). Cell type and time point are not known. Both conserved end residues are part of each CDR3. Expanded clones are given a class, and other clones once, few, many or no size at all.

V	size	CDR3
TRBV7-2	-	CASSLASGGFGNEQFF
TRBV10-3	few	CAISGQGDPNNEQFF
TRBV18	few	CASSHRDHPGYTF
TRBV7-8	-	CASSSRDSEGNTEAFF
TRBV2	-	CASSAGTGYGYTF
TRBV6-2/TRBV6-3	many	CASSYSSTGTYGYTF
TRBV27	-	CASSLSSAGETQYF
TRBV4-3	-	CASSQGLKNIQYF
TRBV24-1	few	CATSEDSYYGYTF
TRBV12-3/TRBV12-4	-	CASSFRIGLDTQYF
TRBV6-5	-	CASQGLADAYNEQFF
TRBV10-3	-	CAISGLQGIENTEAFF
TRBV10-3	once	CAISESKDTRWYF
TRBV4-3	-	CASSRQGTNSYEQYF
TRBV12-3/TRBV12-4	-	CASRGTFGAADTQYF
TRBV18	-	CASSPGQGSYQPQHF
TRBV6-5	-	CASSYSLGGRTGEQFF
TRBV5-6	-	CASSPDGASYEQYF
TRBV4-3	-	CASSQDVHNEQFF
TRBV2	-	CASRGGGAFQENQYF
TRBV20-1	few	CSARDKDQGSNQPQHF
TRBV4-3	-	CASSQDPQLSYGYTF
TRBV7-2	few	CASGRGPVQETQYF
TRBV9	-	CASSVGVEIGSYNEQFF
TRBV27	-	CASSSRGSTDRSDMNTEAFF
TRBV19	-	CASSIRVSEQYF
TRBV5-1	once	CASRQGQVAYEQYF
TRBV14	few	CASSQGAKARDTQYF
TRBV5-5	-	CASGPAIGGGQETQYF
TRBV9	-	CASSVAELWFSYNEQFF
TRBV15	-	CATSSKTSGHLGTQYF
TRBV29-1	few	CSVTDSKWLGRTEAFF
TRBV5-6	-	CASSLTSGRIFGDTQYF
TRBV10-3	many	CAISEPLGQGRGGYTF
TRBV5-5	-	CASSFGTEAYEQYF
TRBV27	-	CASRPVRLNTEAFF
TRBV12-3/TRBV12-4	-	CASTATSAGGSEQYF
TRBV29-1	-	CSANLGTVNTEAFF
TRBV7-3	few	CASSLEATHEQYF
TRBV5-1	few	CASSLGHGNTEAFF
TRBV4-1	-	CASSQMGQGNTEAFF
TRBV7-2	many	CASSLAGGGETQYF
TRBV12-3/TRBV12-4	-	CASIWGQGNQPQHF
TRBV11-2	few	CASSLASISTDTQYF
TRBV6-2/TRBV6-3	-	CASSPAAGGDEQFF
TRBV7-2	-	CASSLGGHTYEQYF
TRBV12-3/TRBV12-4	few	CASSFFGGSFTGEQFF
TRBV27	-	CASSRRASMGTNEKLFF
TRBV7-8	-	CASSQRAGVGPYEQYF
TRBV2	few	CASSRMDDEQYF
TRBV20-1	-	CSARGEGAGTGELFF